These 7 T cell receptor beta chains originate from one sample sequenced in a study of blood T cell repertoires in COVID-19. Libraries were prepared by immunoSEQ multiplex PCR; TCRdb keeps only in-frame clonotypes and omits some of them. The table lists about 270,000 clones, roughly 86% of them singletons. The sequenced sample was peripheral blood. The receptors here all came from a woman older than 75 with COVID-19, enrolled during active disease.

The chain uses TRBV27 and TRBJ2-2; TRBD2 aligns across 7 bases. Germline V lookup: CDR1 MNHEY, CDR2 SMNVEV (reference sequence). The ends lost 8 bases at V and 7 bases at J; junction bases unmatched: 10. The CDR3 covers 14 residues. CDR3 nucleotides: TGTGCCAGCTCGGACTTTGGGAGGGTCGGGGAGCTGTTTTTT. Encoded protein: CASSDFGRVGELFF.

The chain joins TRBV4-1 to TRBJ2-3; TRBD2 matches at 13 bases. CDR3 length: 18 residues. The V and J ends lost 3 bases and 5 bases, in that order; junction bases with no gene match: 11. The germline V gene encodes CDR1 MGHRA and CDR2 YSYEKL. The chain's CDR3 is CASSQKGKTSGGLDTQYF. In nucleotides, the CDR3 is TGCGCCAGCAGCCAGAAAGGGAAGACTAGCGGGGGGTTAGATACGCAGTATTTT.

The chain has TRBV6-1 and TRBJ2-3, with TRBD1 identical over 9 bases. V lost 3 bases and J lost 5; bases outside the gene matches: 6. The CDR3 covers 15 residues. The V gene's germline CDR1 is MNHNS and CDR2 SASEGT. CDR3 nucleotides: TGTGCCAGCAGTGAGGGGGACAGGGTTGGAGATACGCAGTATTTT. This gives the protein CASSEGDRVGDTQYF.

The chain couples TRBV7-2 to TRBJ1-2; no clear D gene. The length of the CDR3 is 15 residues. The germline V gene has CDR1 SGHTA and CDR2 FQGNSA. V was pared by 4 bases and J by 3 bases, with 15 bases between. The CDR3 DNA follows: TGTGCCAGCAGCTCCGACGGCCGGGGAGACTATGGCTACACCTTC. Protein product: CASSSDGRGDYGYTF.

The CDR3 protein is CASSYTDRGVNQPQHF. The CDR3 bases are TGTGCCAGCAGTTACACGGACAGGGGAGTTAATCAGCCCCAGCATTTT. The chain carries TRBV6-6 and TRBJ1-5; 9 positions match TRBD1. This CDR3 comprises 16 residues. Germline CDR1 is MNHNY and CDR2 is SVGAGI (reference sequence). The V gene end was trimmed by 2 bases and the J gene end by 4 bases; junction bases not matched to a gene: 6.

This chain links TRBV7-2 with TRBJ2-1, with 11 bases fitting TRBD2. After removal of 1 base from V and 8 bases from J, the junction contained 10 bases not matched to a gene. Germline V CDR1 and CDR2: SGHTA, FQGNSA. This CDR3 spans 17 amino acids. The CDR3 nucleotides read TGTGCCAGCAGCTTAGTACTAGCGGGGGCCCTTGGGGATGAGCAGTTCTTC. It translates to CASSLVLAGALGDEQFF.

The rearrangement joins TRBV11-2 to TRBJ2-5, with 10 positions matching TRBD2. The germline V gene encodes CDR1 SGHAT and CDR2 FQNNGV. The junction had 4 bases not matched to a gene; V was cut back by 1 base and J by 5 bases. The CDR3 is 15 amino acids. The CDR3 loop is CASSLALAGSETQYF. CDR3 sequence (DNA): TGTGCCAGCAGCTTAGCACTAGCGGGGAGCGAGACCCAGTACTTC.